This TCR beta chain was obtained from a study of identical twins. TCRdb re-called the 5' RACE reads through MiXCR, storing one row per CDR3 protein. This table holds 430,000 or so distinct CDR3 sequences, 24% found once. The CDR3 length is 15 residues. The germline gives CDR1 LGHDT, CDR2 YNNKEL (reference sequence). V dropped 6 bases and J dropped 5 bases, with 17 bases sitting between them. These same records also appear under a second study, on T cells expressing NK-cell markers.

The sequence derives from a woman younger than 30 in good health. The V gene is TRBV3-1, the J gene TRBJ2-1; perhaps TRBD2 as D (6 bases). The sequenced material came from CD4+ T cells sorted from blood. CDR3 nucleotide sequence: TGTGCCAGCAGGCGAGAGGCGGGGATCAACAATGAGCAGTTCTTC. It codes for CASRREAGINNEQFF.